A single sample gave rise to the 10 T cell receptor beta chains below, sequenced in a study of Graves' ophthalmopathy and Graves' hyperthyroidism. RNA served as the template for amplifying TCR beta CDR3 regions. A first-round RT-PCR used HTBI primers, followed by a second-round multiplex PCR. TCRdb re-derived calls from the multiplex PCR reads in MiXCR, one entry per CDR3 protein. The sample has hundreds of thousands of distinct CDR3 sequences; under 25% are singletons. Material for sequencing was peripheral blood. All receptors derive from a young woman with stable Graves' hyperthyroidism.

This clonotype was seen many times. The chain combines TRBV30 with TRBJ1-1; maybe TRBD1 (5 bases). CDR1 is GTSNPN and CDR2 is SVGIG in the germline V gene (reference sequence). The CDR3 has 16 residues. V was pared by 0 bases and J by 0 bases, with 14 bases between. The CDR3 bases are TGTGCCTGGAGTGTCCTCCGGGGCGGGGTGAACACTGAAGCTTTCTTT. This encodes CAWSVLRGGVNTEAFF.

The chain uses TRBV10-3 and TRBJ1-1; 10 bases map to TRBD1. CDR3 length: 16 residues. J lost 7 bases, V lost 10 bases, and 18 bases had no gene match. The germline V gene encodes CDR1 ENHRY and CDR2 SYGVKD. CDR3 bases: TGTGCCACCTTTTTAAACGCCGGGACAGGGGCTAGTGAAGCTTTCTTT. Translated, it gives CATFLNAGTGASEAFF.

There are many counts of this clonotype. This chain joins TRBV11-2 and TRBJ2-2; D is unresolved. V lost 5 bases to trimming and J lost 5 bases, with 21 bases between them. The CDR3 spans 17 residues. CDR1 is SGHAT, CDR2 FQNNGV, per germline. The CDR3 protein is CASSTRPDGTPTGELFF. DNA for the CDR3: TGTGCCAGCAGCACCCGGCCGGACGGAACCCCTACCGGGGAGCTGTTTTTT.

The gene calls are TRBV20-1 and TRBJ1-1; no definite D call. The length of the CDR3 is 11 residues. CDR1 DFQATT and CDR2 SNEGSKA come from the germline V gene (reference sequence). The V gene lost 5 bases and the J gene lost 6 bases, with 10 bases spanning the gap. CDR3 region: CSAPVGAEAFF. The CDR3 coding sequence is TGCAGTGCTCCGGTGGGAGCTGAAGCTTTCTTT.

Only a few counts were recorded for this clonotype. A clone one base away is much larger, so this may be a read error. J is TRBJ1-6 and V is TRBV7-3; D possibly corresponds to TRBD1 (5 bases). This CDR3 has 14 residues. V dropped 2 bases and J dropped 10 bases, with 12 bases sitting between them. Looked up from germline, CDR1 is SGHTA and CDR2 is FQGTGA. For the CDR3, the DNA is TGTGCCAGCAGCTTACCAGGGTCCCGGTCACCCCTCCACTTT. Its translation: CASSLPGSRSPLHF.

The chain carries TRBV20-1 and TRBJ2-5; D assignment may be TRBD1 or TRBD2 (6 bases each). CDR1 DFQATT and CDR2 SNEGSKA come from the germline V gene (reference sequence). V dropped 6 bases and J dropped 0 bases, with 17 bases sitting between them. This CDR3 spans 15 amino acids. CDR3 sequence: CSAQTGGTYQETQYF. DNA for the CDR3: TGCAGTGCCCAGACCGGGGGCACGTACCAAGAGACCCAGTACTTC.

This clonotype showed up just a few times. A read error is possible here, since a much larger clone lies one base away. The chain has TRBV29-1 and TRBJ2-5; D gene ambiguous. There are 11 residues in the CDR3. Germline V CDR1 and CDR2: SQVTM, ANQGSEA. The CDR3 region is CSCAVQETKYF. The CDR3 DNA follows: TGCAGCTGTGCGGTCCAAGAGACCAAGTACTTC.

The CDR3 sequence is CRRASGDYGYTF. DNA for the CDR3: TGCAGGCGGGCCTCGGGGGACTATGGCTACACCTTC. The chain employs TRBV20-1 and TRBJ1-2; the D gene is possibly TRBD1 (5 bases). The germline V gene has CDR1 DFQATT and CDR2 SNEGSKA (reference sequence). The CDR3 is 12 amino acids.

This clonotype was detected many times. The chain is built from TRBV6-1 and TRBJ1-5; D is possibly TRBD1 (6 bases). The CDR3 spans 16 residues. Looked up from germline, CDR1 is MNHNS and CDR2 is SASEGT. The ends were cut back, 5 bases at V and 1 base at J, with 15 bases in the middle. The CDR3 bases are TGTGCCAGCAGTCTTCCTACCGGGGGCAGCAATCAGCCCCAGCATTTT. Translation gives CASSLPTGGSNQPQHF.

The genes are TRBV20-1 and TRBJ2-7, with D possibly matching TRBD2 (7 bases). Germline values: CDR1 DFQATT, CDR2 SNEGSKA (reference sequence). This CDR3 comprises 15 residues. V dropped 5 bases and J dropped 5 bases, with 22 bases sitting between them. For the CDR3, the DNA is TGCAGTGCTTCGGGAACGGGGGGCCTAGTCAACGAGCAGTACTTC. This encodes CSASGTGGLVNEQYF.